This T cell receptor (beta chain) was recovered during a study of identical twins. Study conclusions and caveats: For out-of-frame alpha sequences shared by twins, low generation probability was in excess. These conclusions were based on statistical analysis (cross-sectional, not following the same donors). Whereas memory repertoires showed no such difference, abundant cord blood beta clonotypes carried fewer insertions.

CDR1 and CDR2 (germline): DFQATT, SNEGSKA (reference sequence). CDR3 length: 17 residues. The V gene end was trimmed by 3 bases and the J gene end by 3 bases; junction bases not matched to a gene: 6. About this clonotype itself: Its antigen is not known.

TCRdb re-derived calls from the 5' RACE reads in MiXCR, one entry per CDR3 protein. The sample lists about 700,000 distinct CDR3 sequences; 8.6% were seen once. These same records also appear under a second study, on yellow fever vaccine responses in identical twins.

The sequenced sample was PBMCs. This receptor was identified in a woman between 18 and 29 years old in good health. The genes are TRBV20-1 and TRBJ2-6; TRBD1 aligns across 12 bases. This chain's CDR3 is CSARIGTGGSGANVLTF. CDR3 DNA sequence: TGCAGTGCTAGGATAGGGACAGGGGGCAGTGGGGCCAACGTCCTGACTTTC.